This T cell receptor beta chain originates from a study of post-analysis software for immune sequencing data. Included in the TCR beta cDNA libraries were unique molecular identifiers. TCRdb reprocessed the PCR reads with MiXCR, giving one entry per CDR3 protein. Here the sample spans fewer than 850,000 distinct CDR3 sequences, about 27% being singletons. General study points: Controls showed lower frequencies than patients for a handful of TRBV segments, and TRBV5-6, TRBV5-1 and TRBV20-1 were among these.

With respect to this clonotype: Antigen specificity is unknown.

Germline V CDR1 and CDR2: MNHEY, SVGEGT. Trimming took off 2 bases at V and 5 bases at J, with 16 bases between the two ends. This CDR3 spans 15 amino acids. The rearrangement uses TRBV6-2 or TRBV6-3 and TRBJ2-7; D might be TRBD1 or TRBD2, each matching 5 bases. This TCR was sampled from a girl under 18 with multiple sclerosis. The sequencing input was blood. This chain's CDR3 is CASSYPASRGHEQYF. CDR3 DNA sequence: TGTGCCAGCAGTTACCCAGCGTCCCGGGGCCACGAGCAGTACTTC.